This section outlines one T cell receptor beta chain sequence together with its context. Its cognate antigen is unknown. The data derive from a study of neurological immune-mediated disorders. The V end was cut by 6 bases, the J end by 8 bases, with 15 bases between. The length of the CDR3 is 13 residues. Germline lookup yields CDR1 MNHEY and CDR2 SVGEGT. General study findings and limits: The authors found no clinical or MRI feature associated with the multiple sclerosis repertoire cluster.

The unsorted libraries originated from 2 million PBMCs that had been stored at -80 C. The cDNA was generated through 5'RACE incorporating 10-nucleotide random UMIs. The output of every sequencing run exceeded 160 million TCR-beta sequences, derived from 15-18 subjects. TCRdb redid the calling of the 5' RACE reads with MiXCR, one entry per CDR3 protein. The data show 66,000 or so distinct CDR3 sequences, 4.5% seen once. This receptor was obtained from a man under 40 with multiple sclerosis. Input material: PBMCs. V is TRBV6-2 or TRBV6-3 and J is TRBJ2-3, with D unclear. CDR3 amino acids: CASSEQKDTTQYF. The CDR3, as DNA: TGTGCCAGCAGCGAACAAAAAGATACTACGCAGTATTTT.